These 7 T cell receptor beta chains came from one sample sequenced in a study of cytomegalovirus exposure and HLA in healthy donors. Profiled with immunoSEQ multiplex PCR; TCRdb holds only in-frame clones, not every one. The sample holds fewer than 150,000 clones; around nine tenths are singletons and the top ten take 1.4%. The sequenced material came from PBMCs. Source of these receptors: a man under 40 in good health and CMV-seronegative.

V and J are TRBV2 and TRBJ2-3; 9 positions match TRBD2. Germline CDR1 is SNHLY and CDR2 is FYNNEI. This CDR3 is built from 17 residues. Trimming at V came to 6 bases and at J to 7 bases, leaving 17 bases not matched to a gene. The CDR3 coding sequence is TGTGCCAGCAGACTCCACGGGGGGACTAGCACGGCAAATACGCAGTATTTT. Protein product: CASRLHGGTSTANTQYF.

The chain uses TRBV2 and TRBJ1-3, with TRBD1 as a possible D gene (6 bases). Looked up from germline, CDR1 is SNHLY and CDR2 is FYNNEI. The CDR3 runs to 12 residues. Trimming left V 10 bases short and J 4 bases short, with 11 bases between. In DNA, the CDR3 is TGTGCCACCGCGGACAGAGGAAACACCATATATTTT. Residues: CATADRGNTIYF. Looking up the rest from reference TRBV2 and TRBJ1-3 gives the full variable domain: EPEVTQTPSHQVTQMGQEVILRCVPISNHLYFYWYRQILGQKVEFLVSFYNNEISEKSEIFDDQFSVERPDGSNFTLKIRSTKLEDSAMYFCATADRGNTIYFGEGSWLTVV.

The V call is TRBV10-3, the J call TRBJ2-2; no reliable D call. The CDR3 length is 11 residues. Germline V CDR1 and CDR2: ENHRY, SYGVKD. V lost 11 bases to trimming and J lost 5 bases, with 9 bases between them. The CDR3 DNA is TGTGCCTCTACGGGTACCGGGGAGCTGTTTTTT. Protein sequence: CASTGTGELFF.

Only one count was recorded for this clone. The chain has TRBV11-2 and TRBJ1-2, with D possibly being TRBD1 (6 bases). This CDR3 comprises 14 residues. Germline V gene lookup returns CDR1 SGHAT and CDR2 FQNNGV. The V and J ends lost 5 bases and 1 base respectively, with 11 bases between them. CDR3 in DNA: TGTGCCAGCAGCCCACGGACAGTTAACTATGGCTACACCTTC. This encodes CASSPRTVNYGYTF.

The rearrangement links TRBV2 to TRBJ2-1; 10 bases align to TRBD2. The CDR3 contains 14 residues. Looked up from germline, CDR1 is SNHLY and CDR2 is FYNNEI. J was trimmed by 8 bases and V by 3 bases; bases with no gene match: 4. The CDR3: CASSDLAGVYEQFF. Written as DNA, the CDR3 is TGTGCCAGCAGTGATCTAGCGGGAGTCTATGAGCAGTTCTTC.

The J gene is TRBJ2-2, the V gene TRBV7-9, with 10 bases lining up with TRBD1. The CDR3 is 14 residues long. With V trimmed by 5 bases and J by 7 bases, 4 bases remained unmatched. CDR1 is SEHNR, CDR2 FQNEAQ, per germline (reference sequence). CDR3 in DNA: TGTGCCAGCAGCCGACAGGGGGCTGACGGGGAGCTGTTTTTT. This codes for CASSRQGADGELFF. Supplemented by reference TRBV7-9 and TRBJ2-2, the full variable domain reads DTGVSQNPRHKITKRGQNVTFRCDPISEHNRLYWYRQTLGQGPEFLTYFQNEAQLEKSRLLSDRFSAERPKGSFSTLEIQRTEQGDSAMYLCASSRQGADGELFFGEGSRLTVL.

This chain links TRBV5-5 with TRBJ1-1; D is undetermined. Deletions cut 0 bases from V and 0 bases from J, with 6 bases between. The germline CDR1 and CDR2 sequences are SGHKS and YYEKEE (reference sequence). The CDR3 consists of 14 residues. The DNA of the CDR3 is TGTGCCAGCAGCTTGGCCGGGATGAACACTGAAGCTTTCTTT. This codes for CASSLAGMNTEAFF.